Ten or more counts support the clone carrying this T cell receptor beta chain. V was shortened by 4 bases and J by 3 bases, with 14 bases between the two germline ends. The CDR3 covers 16 residues. Germline CDR1 and CDR2: KGHDR and SFDVKD. RNA transcripts were the template for amplifying TCR beta CDR3 regions. During a first-round RT-PCR of the TCR CDR3, the HTBI primer set was used. TCRdb itself ran the multiplex PCR reads through MiXCR, one entry per CDR3 protein. The profile shows more than 350,000 distinct CDR3 sequences, roughly 15% of them singletons. The study based diagnoses on clinical symptoms, serum thyroxine and TRAb, thyroid ultrasound and orbital computed tomography. This sample is drawn from a study of T cells in Graves' hyperthyroidism and ophthalmopathy.

Sequenced input: blood. The rearrangement links TRBV24-1 to TRBJ2-2; either TRBD1 or TRBD2 may fit D (5 bases each). The sequence was obtained from a woman aged 55 to 70 with Graves' ophthalmopathy. Here the CDR3 reads CATSDTRDGDTGELFF. CDR3 in DNA: TGTGCCACCAGTGACACCCGGGACGGTGACACCGGGGAGCTGTTTTTT.